This TCR beta chain was captured in a study of cytomegalovirus exposure and HLA in healthy donors. V was trimmed by 5 bases and J by 0 bases, leaving 10 bases between them. Germline V gives CDR1 GTSNPN, CDR2 SVGIG (reference sequence). The CDR3 contains 13 residues. The PCR used 60 Vbeta and 13 Jbeta primers. The table came from immunoSEQ multiplex PCR; TCRdb's copy has only in-frame clones and leaves some out. The sample yields some 82,000 clones, of which the top ten take up around 1.1%. The receptor's source is a woman aged 25 to 39 in good health and CMV-seronegative. Sequencing was performed on PBMCs. This chain links TRBV30 with TRBJ1-1, with no clear D. CDR3 bases: TGTGCCTGGCGCTTGGACTTGAACACTGAAGCTTTCTTT. It specifies CAWRLDLNTEAFF.